Below, 25 T cell receptor beta chains from the same sample are listed, as sequenced in a study of T cell responses to AZD1222 COVID-19 vaccine. TCRdb keeps only in-frame clones here, not all; method: immunoSEQ multiplex PCR. Altogether 150,000 or so clones are present, around 85% being singletons, with the ten largest covering more than 5.5%. The sequenced sample was peripheral blood, obtained on day 0 of MenACWY control vaccination. The receptors were gathered from an adult in good health.

The genes are TRBV19 and TRBJ1-1; D gene uncertain. Trimming shortened V by 0 bases and J by 10 bases, and 18 bases separated the two germline ends. Germline CDR1 reads LNHDA; CDR2 reads SQIVND (reference sequence). This CDR3 has 15 residues. The CDR3 here is CASSIDPSALIRAFF. In nucleotides, the CDR3 is TGTGCCAGTAGTATAGATCCCTCGGCTCTGATAAGAGCTTTCTTT.

The CDR3 region is CASSSGENQPQHF. In DNA, the CDR3 is TGTGCCAGCAGCTCAGGGGAGAATCAGCCCCAGCATTTT. This sequence joins TRBV5-6 and TRBJ1-5, with D tentatively TRBD1 (6 bases). The CDR3 has 13 amino acids. Per the germline V gene, CDR1 is SGHDT and CDR2 is YYEEEE. Between the trimmed V and J ends, which lost 3 bases and 4 bases, there was a span of 8 bases.

V and J are TRBV5-1 and TRBJ1-2, with TRBD1 as a possible D gene (5 bases). V was cut by 0 bases and J by 1 base, with 16 bases left in between. There are 17 residues in the CDR3. Germline V gene lookup returns CDR1 SGHRS and CDR2 YFSETQ. The CDR3 DNA is TGCGCCAGCAGCTTGGTGAGCAGGGCGAGAGATAACTATGGCTACACCTTC. Its protein is CASSLVSRARDNYGYTF.

In DNA form, the CDR3 reads TGTGCCAGCAGTCATGACAGGGGGCACAATGAGCAGTTCTTC. Protein: CASSHDRGHNEQFF. The V call is TRBV28, the J call TRBJ2-1; 10 positions agree with TRBD1. Germline trimming cut 5 bases from V and 5 bases from J; bases unmatched to any gene: 3. Germline-derived CDR1 and CDR2 are MDHEN and SYDVKM. This CDR3 is built from 14 residues.

The chain combines TRBV7-8 with TRBJ1-4; tentative D call: TRBD1 (5 bases). This CDR3 region has 17 residues. Germline-derived CDR1 and CDR2 are SGHVS and FQNEAQ. V was trimmed by 4 bases and J by 6 bases, leaving 21 bases between them. Here the CDR3 DNA reads TGTGCCAGCAGCTCAGCCGGGACTCACCAAGGAGATGAAAAACTGTTTTTT. It specifies CASSSAGTHQGDEKLFF.

This clone was detected a few times. The CDR3, as DNA: TGTGCCAGCTCACTCTACAGGGTGGGTGTCACTGAAGCTTTCTTT. Its translation is CASSLYRVGVTEAFF. The gene calls are TRBV18 and TRBJ1-1; D is perhaps TRBD1 (6 bases). Trimming pared 4 bases from V and 4 bases from J, leaving 16 bases between. CDR1 is KGHSH and CDR2 is LQKENI in the germline V gene. The CDR3 extends over 15 amino acids.

This chain uses TRBV4-1 with TRBJ2-2; D is uncertain. The CDR3 spans 15 residues. V gave up 0 bases and J gave up 1 base, with 6 bases separating them. Per germline, CDR1 MGHRA and CDR2 YSYEKL. This CDR3 is CASSQDEVNTGELFF. CDR3 sequence (DNA): TGCGCCAGCAGCCAAGATGAGGTGAACACCGGGGAGCTGTTTTTT.

The genes are TRBV5-6 and TRBJ1-6; D is unclear. The CDR3 length is 16 residues. V was pared by 5 bases and J by 5 bases, with 17 bases between. CDR1 and CDR2 (germline): SGHDT, YYEEEE. DNA of the CDR3: TGTGCCAGCAGTGATGGGCCCAACCGGGATAATTCACCCCTCCACTTT. This encodes CASSDGPNRDNSPLHF.

The V gene is TRBV11-2, the J gene TRBJ2-7; D remains ambiguous. V lost 1 base to trimming and J lost 6 bases, with 7 bases between them. CDR3 length: 12 residues. Germline loops: CDR1 SGHAT, CDR2 FQNNGV. This CDR3 is CASSLAMGEQYF. The CDR3 DNA reads TGTGCCAGCAGCTTAGCGATGGGCGAGCAGTACTTC. Based on the CDR3 plus reference TRBV11-2 and TRBJ2-7, the full variable domain is EAGVAQSPRYKIIEKRQSVAFWCNPISGHATLYWYQQILGQGPKLLIQFQNNGVVDDSQLPKDRFSAERLKGVDSTLKIQPAKLEDSAVYLCASSLAMGEQYFGPGTRLTVT.

The chain uses TRBV6-1 and TRBJ1-2; D unresolved. V lost 3 bases and J lost 14, with 13 bases in between. This CDR3 is 11 amino acids long. Germline V gives CDR1 MNHNS, CDR2 SASEGT. The CDR3 reads CASSEWGGWTF. The CDR3, as DNA: TGTGCCAGCAGTGAGTGGGGTGGTTGGACCTTC.

V gene TRBV3-1 (or the pseudogene TRBV3-2) combines with J gene TRBJ1-2, with a tentative D call TRBD1 (6 bases). The CDR3 is 13 residues long. The V end lost 4 bases, the J end lost 6 bases, and 12 bases lay between the germline ends. Germline V lookup: CDR1 LGHDT, CDR2 YNNKEL (reference sequence). DNA of the CDR3: TGTGCCAGCAGCCGTGAAGGGGGGAATGGCTACACCTTC. This translates into CASSREGGNGYTF.

This clone has a single count. The chain links TRBV30 to TRBJ1-4, with 12 bases matching TRBD1. Per germline, CDR1 GTSNPN and CDR2 SVGIG (reference sequence). The CDR3 has 15 residues. Trimming removed 2 bases from V and 7 bases from J; junction bases left unmatched: 5. The CDR3 DNA sequence: TGTGCCTGGAGTTCGGGACAGGGGGCAGGTGAAAAACTGTTTTTT. It yields the protein CAWSSGQGAGEKLFF.

The V and J genes are TRBV5-4 and TRBJ2-4, with D maybe TRBD1 (6 bases). Germline assignment: CDR1 SGHNT and CDR2 YYREEE (reference sequence). CDR3 length: 15 residues. Trimming stripped 5 bases from V and 2 bases from J, with 14 bases between. CDR3 sequence (DNA): TGTGCCAGCAGTCTACAGGGCACCTCCAAAAACATTCAGTACTTC. This sequence encodes CASSLQGTSKNIQYF.

V and J are TRBV5-6 and TRBJ1-1; a possible D gene is TRBD1 (5 bases). V was cut by 1 base and J by 11 bases, with 9 bases left in between. Germline V gene lookup returns CDR1 SGHDT and CDR2 YYEEEE. This CDR3 is built from 11 residues. CDR3 residues: CASSLKGRAFF. The CDR3 DNA reads TGTGCCAGCAGCTTGAAGGGGAGGGCTTTCTTT.

CDR3: CASSYARGEGYTF. As DNA, the CDR3 is TGTGCCAGCAGTTACGCCCGGGGAGAGGGCTACACCTTC. The gene calls are TRBV6-6 and TRBJ1-2; D is unresolved. Between the trimmed V and J ends, which lost 2 bases and 8 bases, there was a span of 12 bases. Germline V gives CDR1 MNHNY, CDR2 SVGAGI (reference sequence). CDR3 length equals 13 residues.

CDR3 in amino acids: CASSPRSGTPSYNEQFF. In nucleotides, the CDR3 is TGTGCCAGCAGCCCAAGAAGCGGGACTCCAAGCTACAATGAGCAGTTCTTC. J is TRBJ2-1 and V is TRBV11-3; 7 nucleotides agree with TRBD2. J gave up 3 bases and V 5 bases, and 13 bases lay outside the gene matches. Germline-derived CDR1 and CDR2 are SGHNT and YENEEA. This CDR3 is built from 17 residues.

This clone showed up just once. The chain combines TRBV4-1 with TRBJ2-6; D is ambiguous. The CDR3 sequence is 14 residues long. V lost 5 bases and J lost 12, with 17 bases in between. Germline CDR1 MGHRA, CDR2 YSYEKL. In DNA form, the CDR3 reads TGCGCCAGCAGCGAACCGGCCCTTGATGGCGTCCTGACTTTC. This translates into CASSEPALDGVLTF.

V is TRBV28 and J is TRBJ1-5; 8 bases line up with TRBD1. V gave up 7 bases and J gave up 2 bases; unmatched junction bases: 10. The germline gives CDR1 MDHEN, CDR2 SYDVKM. The CDR3 loop spans 16 amino acids. The CDR3 coding sequence is TGTGCCAGCATTTCGACAGGGGCGGGGGGCAATCAGCCCCAGCATTTT. Translated, it gives CASISTGAGGNQPQHF.

The J gene is TRBJ1-1, the V gene TRBV29-1; 10 bases fit TRBD1. The CDR3 runs to 13 residues. Germline V gene data show CDR1 as SQVTM and CDR2 as ANQGSEA. V lost 7 bases, J lost 4 bases, and 6 bases stayed unmatched. The CDR3 here is CSAWGQGSTEAFF. The CDR3, as DNA: TGCAGCGCATGGGGACAGGGGAGCACTGAAGCTTTCTTT.

The CDR3 DNA reads TGTGCCAGTAGTATGAGACTAGCGGTATCCTACGAGCAGTACTTC. It translates to CASSMRLAVSYEQYF. The V call is TRBV19, the J call TRBJ2-7; 9 bases are shared with TRBD2. CDR3 size: 15 residues. Germline-derived CDR1 and CDR2 are LNHDA and SQIVND (reference sequence). Trimming took 3 bases from V and 1 from J; bases not matched to a gene: 4.

This chain connects TRBV27 to TRBJ1-4, with D unclear. V dropped 3 bases and J dropped 8 bases, with 19 bases sitting between them. The length of the CDR3 is 16 residues. The germline CDR1 and CDR2 sequences are MNHEY and SMNVEV (reference sequence). CDR3: CASSFGPPGQYEKLFF. The CDR3 DNA is TGTGCCAGCAGTTTTGGCCCCCCCGGGCAATACGAAAAACTGTTTTTT.

The chain couples TRBV5-4 to TRBJ1-2; 7 bases fit TRBD1. CDR1 SGHNT and CDR2 YYREEE come from the germline V gene (reference sequence). Trimming took 4 bases from V and 2 from J; bases not matched to a gene: 8. The CDR3 covers 15 residues. Here the CDR3 reads CASSKTRQGNYGYTF. The CDR3 region has the DNA TGTGCCAGCAGCAAGACTCGACAGGGAAACTATGGCTACACCTTC.

Concerning this clone itself: Other DNA sequences from this sample encode an identical CDR3 as well. This chain connects TRBV27 to TRBJ1-6; possibly TRBD1 for D (5 bases). CDR1 is MNHEY, CDR2 SMNVEV, per germline (reference sequence). This CDR3 is built from 16 residues. V was pared by 0 bases and J by 7 bases, with 13 bases between. Here the CDR3 DNA reads TGTGCCAGCAGTTTATCGGGGGGGACTCCCAATTCACCCCTCCACTTT. This sequence encodes CASSLSGGTPNSPLHF.

The chain links TRBV11-2 to TRBJ2-7; D is undetermined. V was cut by 1 base and J by 3 bases, with 13 bases left in between. The CDR3 has 15 residues. CDR1 is SGHAT, CDR2 FQNNGV, per germline. CDR3 bases: TGTGCCAGCAGCTTAGTGGGCGTGAATATCTACGAGCAGTACTTC. This translates into CASSLVGVNIYEQYF. The variable domain in full, with the rest retrieved from reference TRBV11-2 and TRBJ2-7, is EAGVAQSPRYKIIEKRQSVAFWCNPISGHATLYWYQQILGQGPKLLIQFQNNGVVDDSQLPKDRFSAERLKGVDSTLKIQPAKLEDSAVYLCASSLVGVNIYEQYFGPGTRLTVT.

J is TRBJ1-1 and V is TRBV27, with 8 bases fitting TRBD1. CDR1 is MNHEY, CDR2 SMNVEV, per germline (reference sequence). The CDR3 has 13 amino acids. With V trimmed by 2 bases and J by 11 bases, 7 bases remained unmatched. CDR3 DNA: TGTGCCAGCAGTTTAATGCAGGGGGCGCGGGCTTTCTTT. Translating it yields CASSLMQGARAFF.